Below are 30 T cell receptor beta chains sequenced from a single sample in a study of Ad26.COV2.S vaccination and SARS-CoV-2 variants. As to treatment: roughly 18 received Ad26.COV2.S at low or high dose, single or two shots; about 5 received placebo; per-sample allocation not given. Day 63 after the first vaccine or placebo injection was the time point for sampling. Some clones are missing from TCRdb's copy, which holds only in-frame ones; the method was immunoSEQ multiplex PCR. Of around 300,000 clones listed, approximately 90% are singletons. Sample: peripheral blood, taken in a trial of Ad26.COV2.S vaccine versus placebo. Receptors originate from a person between 18 and 60 years old who received the Ad26.COV2.S COVID-19 vaccine or a placebo.

The CDR3 here is CASSQAPGASYGYTF. The CDR3 DNA reads TGTGCCAGCAGCCAAGCCCCGGGCGCAAGTTATGGCTACACCTTC. The J gene is TRBJ1-2, the V gene TRBV4-2; the D is unclear. This CDR3 region has 15 residues. V was clipped by 1 base and J by 5 bases, with 14 bases between them. Germline assignment: CDR1 LGHNA and CDR2 YNFKEQ.

V gene TRBV7-8 combines with J gene TRBJ1-6; 9 bases are a match to TRBD1. The germline CDR1 and CDR2 sequences are SGHVS and FQNEAQ. The junction had 13 bases not matched to a gene; V was cut back by 1 base and J by 9 bases. This CDR3 is built from 18 residues. The CDR3 loop reads CASSLETGTGFRGSPLHF. CDR3 in DNA: TGTGCCAGCAGCTTAGAGACCGGGACAGGGTTTCGAGGTTCACCCCTCCACTTT.

The chain uses TRBV2 and TRBJ2-5; D not certain. V was clipped by 3 bases and J by 4 bases, with 18 bases between them. In germline, CDR1 is SNHLY, CDR2 FYNNEI. The CDR3 spans 16 residues. This CDR3 reads CASSDLAARLGETQYF. CDR3 bases: TGTGCCAGCAGTGATCTTGCGGCCAGACTCGGAGAGACCCAGTACTTC.

The chain has TRBV20-1 and TRBJ1-2; D is possibly TRBD1 (5 bases). The CDR3 runs 15 residues. V was clipped by 3 bases and J by 6 bases, with 20 bases between them. Germline V lookup: CDR1 DFQATT, CDR2 SNEGSKA (reference sequence). This CDR3 reads CSASLRDQGGHGYTF. CDR3 coding DNA: TGCAGTGCTAGTCTCCGGGACCAGGGTGGGCATGGCTACACCTTC.

This chain connects TRBV14 to TRBJ2-1; 7 nucleotides agree with TRBD1. The CDR3 runs to 13 residues. The V gene end was trimmed by 4 bases and the J gene end by 14 bases; junction bases not matched to a gene: 11. The germline CDR1 and CDR2 sequences are SGHDN and FVKESK. CDR3 region: CASSLGNRGSKFF. As DNA, the CDR3 is TGTGCCAGCAGCCTAGGCAACAGGGGAAGTAAGTTCTTC.

V gene TRBV6-6 combines with J gene TRBJ1-1; no definite D call. The CDR3 totals 12 residues. Germline V lookup: CDR1 MNHNY, CDR2 SVGAGI (reference sequence). Trimming left V 5 bases short and J 4 bases short, with 8 bases between. In DNA, the CDR3 is TGTGCCAGCAGTCAGGCCGGCACTGAAGCTTTCTTT. Translation: CASSQAGTEAFF.

The chain links TRBV2 to TRBJ2-1, with 7 bases identical to TRBD1. Germline V gene lookup returns CDR1 SNHLY and CDR2 FYNNEI. This CDR3 region has 13 residues. V trimming: 4 bases; J trimming: 7 bases; junction bases outside the gene matches: 4. The DNA of the CDR3 is TGTGCCAGCAGTGTACAGGGGCGGAATGAGCAGTTCTTC. This gives the protein CASSVQGRNEQFF.

The rearrangement joins TRBV29-1 to TRBJ1-2; 7 nucleotides line up with TRBD1. This CDR3 has 13 amino acids. The trim removed 6 bases at V and 2 bases at J, leaving 6 bases unmatched. CDR1 and CDR2 from the germline V gene are SQVTM and ANQGSEA. In DNA, the CDR3 is TGCAGCGTGGCAGGGGGTTTGAACTATGGCTACACCTTC. It is translated as CSVAGGLNYGYTF.

The V and J genes are TRBV29-1 and TRBJ2-1; no reliable D call. The germline V gene has CDR1 SQVTM and CDR2 ANQGSEA. This CDR3 spans 11 amino acids. The V end lost 1 base, the J end lost 10 bases, and 8 bases lay between the germline ends. The chain's CDR3 is CSVEVLGEQFF. The CDR3 bases are TGCAGCGTTGAAGTGCTGGGGGAGCAGTTCTTC.

J is TRBJ2-7 and V is TRBV28; maybe TRBD2 (5 bases). The CDR3 is 13 residues long. Trimming removed 5 bases at V and 4 bases at J, with 12 bases between. The germline V gene encodes CDR1 MDHEN and CDR2 SYDVKM. CDR3 amino acids: CASSELAGYEQYF. DNA for the CDR3: TGTGCCAGCAGTGAGCTAGCTGGGTACGAGCAGTACTTC.

This clone was found once. This chain uses TRBV19 with TRBJ2-1; TRBD2 agrees at 11 bases. This CDR3 is built from 15 residues. In germline, CDR1 is LNHDA, CDR2 SQIVND (reference sequence). Unmatched junction bases numbered 5, after V lost 1 base and J lost 9 bases. CDR3 residues: CASSIVAGTSGEQFF. In DNA, the CDR3 is TGTGCCAGTAGTATAGTTGCGGGGACTAGCGGTGAGCAGTTCTTC.

The chain couples TRBV5-1 to TRBJ1-4; 7 bases are a match to TRBD1. Trimming cost V 0 bases and J 8 bases; bases outside gene matches: 10. The CDR3 contains 16 residues. Germline loops: CDR1 SGHRS, CDR2 YFSETQ. The CDR3 protein is CASSLGQGFLREKLFF. For the CDR3, the DNA is TGCGCCAGCAGCTTGGGACAGGGATTCCTAAGAGAAAAACTGTTTTTT. Full variable domain (remainder filled in from reference TRBV5-1 and TRBJ1-4): KAGVTQTPRYLIKTRGQQVTLSCSPISGHRSVSWYQQTPGQGLQFLFEYFSETQRNKGNFPGRFSGRQFSNSRSEMNVSTLELGDSALYLCASSLGQGFLREKLFFGSGTQLSVL.

The chain has TRBV18 and TRBJ1-4, with 9 positions matching TRBD1. The CDR3 totals 17 residues. Looked up from germline, CDR1 is KGHSH and CDR2 is LQKENI. Unmatched junction bases numbered 13, after V lost 6 bases and J lost 5 bases. CDR3 DNA sequence: TGTGCCAGCTCCAAGGGGACAGGGAATAAGTGGAATGAAAAACTGTTTTTT. It is translated as CASSKGTGNKWNEKLFF.

This clone was counted many times. The V and J genes are TRBV6-1 and TRBJ2-7; a weak D match, TRBD1 (5 bases). Trimming took 1 base from V and 0 from J, leaving 10 bases between them. This CDR3 comprises 15 residues. The germline V gene encodes CDR1 MNHNS and CDR2 SASEGT. The CDR3 DNA sequence: TGTGCCAGCAGTGAAGAAGGGGCTAGCTCCTACGAGCAGTACTTC. Translating it yields CASSEEGASSYEQYF.

This clone has more than one count but fewer than ten. The chain has TRBV6-5 and TRBJ2-7; D gene ambiguous. Germline CDR1 and CDR2: MNHEY and SVGAGI. Trimming stripped 6 bases from V and 3 bases from J, with 6 bases between. This CDR3 has 11 residues. DNA of the CDR3: TGTGCCAGCAGGGAGAACTACGAGCAGTACTTC. Its translation: CASRENYEQYF.

The chain recombines TRBV30 with TRBJ2-7; 8 bases are shared with TRBD1. The CDR3 sequence is 13 residues long. The V segment lost 2 bases and the J segment 3 bases; nucleotides outside the gene matches: 3. In germline, CDR1 is GTSNPN, CDR2 SVGIG (reference sequence). The CDR3 spells CAWSLTGGYEQYF. The CDR3 bases are TGTGCCTGGAGTTTAACAGGGGGCTACGAGCAGTACTTC.

The gene calls are TRBV7-2 and TRBJ2-1; D is possibly TRBD1 (6 bases). This CDR3 contains 15 residues. CDR1 is SGHTA, CDR2 FQGNSA, per germline. Trimming removed 5 bases at V and 2 bases at J, with 13 bases between. CDR3 in amino acids: CASSLGGVPYNEQFF. The CDR3 nucleotides read TGTGCCAGCAGCCTAGGGGGAGTACCCTACAATGAGCAGTTCTTC.

V is TRBV5-4 and J is TRBJ2-7, with 9 bases aligning to TRBD2. With 0 bases clipped from V and 2 bases from J, the junction kept 3 bases outside the gene matches. The germline V gene encodes CDR1 SGHNT and CDR2 YYREEE (reference sequence). CDR3 length: 15 residues. The CDR3 coding sequence is TGTGCCAGCAGCTTGGCTAGCGGGGCCCCCTACGAGCAGTACTTC. Its translation is CASSLASGAPYEQYF.

The chain employs TRBV18 and TRBJ1-2; no reliable D call. The CDR3 contains 17 residues. The germline V gene has CDR1 KGHSH and CDR2 LQKENI. Between the trimmed V and J ends, which lost 0 bases and 0 bases, there was a span of 14 bases. CDR3: CASSPPGKGPTNYGYTF. DNA of the CDR3: TGTGCCAGCTCACCACCTGGAAAGGGCCCTACTAACTATGGCTACACCTTC.

Only a few counts were recorded for this clone. The sample has other DNA sequences that encode this CDR3 too. The chain couples TRBV5-1 to TRBJ2-2, with a weak D call TRBD2 (6 bases). Germline V gene lookup returns CDR1 SGHRS and CDR2 YFSETQ. The CDR3 spans 15 residues. Trimming removed 4 bases from V and 0 bases from J, with 10 bases in between. CDR3 loop: CASSPGLANTGELFF. CDR3 DNA: TGCGCCAGCAGCCCGGGACTCGCGAACACCGGGGAGCTGTTTTTT.

V gene TRBV7-2 combines with J gene TRBJ1-2; TRBD1 is a possible D gene (6 bases). The CDR3 consists of 14 residues. Germline V lookup: CDR1 SGHTA, CDR2 FQGNSA. Trimming cost V 1 base and J 5 bases, with 11 bases left between them. CDR3 coding DNA: TGTGCCAGCAGCTTAGTTCCGGGGGCGTATGGCTACACCTTC. Translated, it gives CASSLVPGAYGYTF.

The chain uses TRBV2 and TRBJ2-7; 8 nucleotides align to TRBD2. The germline V gene has CDR1 SNHLY and CDR2 FYNNEI. The V segment lost 4 bases and the J segment 2 bases; nucleotides outside the gene matches: 10. The CDR3 loop spans 16 amino acids. CDR3 amino acids: CASSGIIAGSPYEQYF. CDR3 sequence (DNA): TGTGCCAGCAGTGGGATTATAGCGGGATCCCCCTACGAGCAGTACTTC.

This CDR3 reads CASSFSIPLHNTEAFF. The DNA of the CDR3 is TGTGCCAGCAGCTTCTCTATCCCTCTTCATAACACTGAAGCTTTCTTT. This rearrangement joins TRBV5-6 to TRBJ1-1; D gene unclear. The length of the CDR3 is 16 residues. V lost 2 bases, J lost 2 bases, and 16 bases lay in between. In germline, CDR1 is SGHDT, CDR2 YYEEEE.

The chain has TRBV5-6 and TRBJ1-1, with D unresolved. Trimming cost V 4 bases and J 4 bases, with 20 bases left between them. CDR3 length: 16 residues. Germline V gives CDR1 SGHDT, CDR2 YYEEEE. DNA for the CDR3: TGTGCCAGCAGCCCAACCCCCCCAGGTAAGGGCACTGAAGCTTTCTTT. Protein sequence: CASSPTPPGKGTEAFF. The full variable domain, rest sourced from reference TRBV5-6 and TRBJ1-1, is DAGVTQSPTHLIKTRGQQVTLRCSPKSGHDTVSWYQQALGQGPQFIFQYYEEEERQRGNFPDRFSGHQFPNYSSELNVNALLLGDSALYLCASSPTPPGKGTEAFFGQGTRLTVV.

V gene TRBV30 combines with J gene TRBJ1-3; no firm D call. The germline CDR1 and CDR2 sequences are GTSNPN and SVGIG (reference sequence). The CDR3 runs 13 residues. The V gene lost 3 bases and the J gene lost 0 bases, with 6 bases spanning the gap. The CDR3 spells CAWSSTSGNTIYF. In DNA form, the CDR3 reads TGTGCCTGGAGCAGTACCTCTGGAAACACCATATATTTT.

The chain links TRBV6-1 to TRBJ1-2, with 12 bases fitting TRBD1. Per the germline V gene, CDR1 is MNHNS and CDR2 is SASEGT. With V trimmed by 3 bases and J by 3 bases, 5 bases remained unmatched. CDR3 length: 16 amino acids. The CDR3 sequence is CASSESGTGGYYGYTF. The CDR3 region has the DNA TGTGCCAGCAGTGAGAGTGGGACAGGGGGCTACTATGGCTACACCTTC.

The genes are TRBV29-1 and TRBJ2-7, with TRBD2 as a possible D gene (5 bases). V lost 6 bases and J 6 bases, leaving 18 bases between the germline ends. CDR1 is SQVTM, CDR2 ANQGSEA, per germline. CDR3 length equals 13 residues. This CDR3 reads CSVEIPPRAEQYF. CDR3 DNA: TGCAGCGTCGAGATACCTCCGAGGGCCGAGCAGTACTTC.

This clone showed up just once. The gene calls are TRBV5-1 and TRBJ1-2; D is undetermined. V lost 0 bases to trimming and J lost 6 bases, with 12 bases between them. There are 14 residues in the CDR3. CDR1 is SGHRS and CDR2 is YFSETQ in the germline V gene. The CDR3 nucleotides read TGCGCCAGCAGCTTGGAACGGCGGGAGGATGGCTACACCTTC. Protein product: CASSLERREDGYTF.

The J gene is TRBJ2-7, the V gene TRBV4-3, with a weak D call TRBD1 (6 bases). The V and J ends lost 0 bases and 5 bases respectively, with 14 bases between them. CDR1 LGHNA and CDR2 YSLEER come from the germline V gene. The CDR3 is made up of 15 amino acids. The CDR3 protein is CASSQEVGARHEQYF. CDR3 nucleotide sequence: TGCGCCAGCAGCCAAGAAGTGGGGGCGAGGCACGAGCAGTACTTC.

This clone was observed a few times. The chain employs TRBV19 and TRBJ2-2; 11 bases map to TRBD2. From germline, CDR1 is LNHDA and CDR2 SQIVND (reference sequence). With 6 bases clipped from V and 6 bases from J, the junction kept 3 bases outside the gene matches. The CDR3 has 14 residues. The CDR3 DNA is TGTGCCAGTAGAACTAGCGGGAGAGCCGGGGAGCTGTTTTTT. The encoded protein is CASRTSGRAGELFF. Drawing the rest from reference TRBV19 and TRBJ2-2, the complete variable domain is DGGITQSPKYLFRKEGQNVTLSCEQNLNHDAMYWYRQDPGQGLRLIYYSQIVNDFQKGDIAEGYSVSREKKESFPLTVTSAQKNPTAFYLCASRTSGRAGELFFGEGSRLTVL.